The 26 T cell receptor beta chains below were found in one sample sequenced in a study of shared clonotypes between healthy human individuals. TCRdb's copy holds only in-frame clones and misses some; the assay was immunoSEQ multiplex PCR. The sample shows hundreds of thousands of clones, roughly 72% of them seen only once. Sequenced: memory CD4+ T cells sorted from blood. Subset in this sample: CD45RA-negative fraction. These receptor sequences come from a woman aged 25 to 39 in good health.

In DNA form, the CDR3 reads TGTGCCAGCAGCTTAGCCAGGGGCGAGCCCCAGCATTTT. Translation gives CASSLARGEPQHF. This rearrangement joins TRBV7-6 to TRBJ1-5, with D possibly matching TRBD1 (6 bases). The CDR3 runs to 13 residues. V lost 0 bases, J lost 8 bases, and 8 bases lay in between. Per the germline V gene, CDR1 is SGHVS and CDR2 is FNYEAQ. The full variable domain, completed using reference TRBV7-6 and TRBJ1-5, is GAGVSQSPRYKVTKRGQDVALRCDPISGHVSLYWYRQALGQGPEFLTYFNYEAQQDKSGLPNDRFSAERPEGSISTLTIQRTEQRDSAMYRCASSLARGEPQHFGDGTRLSIL.

The chain uses TRBV5-1 and TRBJ2-5; D remains unclear. Germline V lookup: CDR1 SGHRS, CDR2 YFSETQ. Trimming shortened V by 5 bases and J by 0 bases, and 11 bases separated the two germline ends. The CDR3 is made up of 14 amino acids. CDR3: CASSRLKYQETQYF. The CDR3, as DNA: TGCGCCAGCAGTAGACTGAAGTACCAAGAGACCCAGTACTTC. Together with reference TRBV5-1 and TRBJ2-5, the CDR3 gives the full variable domain: KAGVTQTPRYLIKTRGQQVTLSCSPISGHRSVSWYQQTPGQGLQFLFEYFSETQRNKGNFPGRFSGRQFSNSRSEMNVSTLELGDSALYLCASSRLKYQETQYFGPGTRLLVL.

V gene TRBV6-5 combines with J gene TRBJ2-7; TRBD1 aligns across 9 bases. V lost 6 bases and J lost 6; bases outside the gene matches: 6. CDR1 is MNHEY and CDR2 is SVGAGI in the germline V gene. The CDR3 is made up of 13 amino acids. CDR3 residues: CASSWDREGEQYF. The CDR3 coding sequence is TGTGCCAGCAGCTGGGACAGGGAGGGCGAGCAGTACTTC.

This sequence joins TRBV27 and TRBJ1-4; D gene unclear. This CDR3 spans 14 amino acids. The germline CDR1 and CDR2 sequences are MNHEY and SMNVEV (reference sequence). V was clipped by 5 bases and J by 8 bases, with 15 bases between them. CDR3 in amino acids: CASSPMTVREKLFF. The DNA of the CDR3 is TGTGCCAGCAGTCCGATGACGGTGAGGGAAAAACTGTTTTTT.

This clone was seen just once. The V gene is TRBV9, the J gene TRBJ2-4, with D possibly being TRBD1 (5 bases). Germline loops: CDR1 SGDLS, CDR2 YYNGEE. The CDR3 is 14 amino acids. V shed 2 bases and J shed 6 bases, with 12 bases lying between them. Written as DNA, the CDR3 is TGTGCCAGCAGCGTTCAGGGTCAGGCAAACATTCAGTACTTC. It is translated as CASSVQGQANIQYF. The whole variable domain, filled in from reference TRBV9 and TRBJ2-4, reads DSGVTQTPKHLITATGQRVTLRCSPRSGDLSVYWYQQSLDQGLQFLIQYYNGEERAKGNILERFSAQQFPDLHSELNLSSLELGDSALYFCASSVQGQANIQYFGAGTRLSVL.

The chain joins TRBV30 to TRBJ1-1; 7 nucleotides line up with TRBD1. Looked up from germline, CDR1 is GTSNPN and CDR2 is SVGIG (reference sequence). This CDR3 has 14 residues. V was pared by 2 bases and J by 1 base, with 4 bases of the junction left unmatched. CDR3 DNA: TGTGCCTGGAGTCGGGACAGTAAGAACACTGAAGCTTTCTTT. It yields the protein CAWSRDSKNTEAFF.

This clone was detected only a few times. The V gene is TRBV7-9, the J gene TRBJ2-1; 8 positions agree with TRBD1. V lost 3 bases, J lost 6 bases, and 7 bases stayed unmatched. The length of the CDR3 is 15 residues. CDR1 is SEHNR and CDR2 is FQNEAQ in the germline V gene (reference sequence). Written as DNA, the CDR3 is TGTGCCAGCAGCTTTAAGACAGGGGCATTCAATGAGCAGTTCTTC. This gives the protein CASSFKTGAFNEQFF.

J is TRBJ1-1 and V is TRBV28, with D possibly TRBD1 on 5 matching bases. The germline V and J ends were trimmed by 8 bases and 1 base, with 11 bases remaining between them. This CDR3 comprises 13 residues. In germline, CDR1 is MDHEN, CDR2 SYDVKM. CDR3 coding DNA: TGTGCCAGCGGGGCGGGGTCGAACACTGAAGCTTTCTTT. Its protein is CASGAGSNTEAFF.

CDR3: CASSILGVFTETQYF. DNA for the CDR3: TGTGCCAGCAGCATCCTGGGGGTCTTTACGGAGACCCAGTACTTC. The chain carries TRBV21-1 and TRBJ2-5. TRBV21-1 is annotated as a pseudogene. The CDR3 sequence is 15 residues long.

This clone was seen repeatedly, ten times or more. Other DNA variants within this sample encode the same CDR3. The V gene is TRBV5-4, the J gene TRBJ2-1; D is undetermined. Trimming removed 1 base from V and 4 bases from J, with 15 bases in between. CDR3 length: 16 amino acids. Germline V gene sequence: CDR1 SGHNT, CDR2 YYREEE (reference sequence). CDR3 nucleotides: TGTGCCAGCAGCTTGAGAACGGGCTCACCTTACAATGAGCAGTTCTTC. Protein sequence: CASSLRTGSPYNEQFF.

The J gene is TRBJ2-7, the V gene TRBV11-2; possibly TRBD2 for D (6 bases). CDR3 length equals 15 residues. In germline, CDR1 is SGHAT, CDR2 FQNNGV. Trimming removed 2 bases at V and 2 bases at J, with 13 bases between. The CDR3 sequence: CASSLLTGRTYEQYF. In DNA form, the CDR3 reads TGTGCCAGCAGCTTACTAACGGGGAGGACCTACGAGCAGTACTTC.

CDR3 region: CASSLDRDYGYTF. CDR3 nucleotides: TGTGCCAGCAGTTTAGACAGGGATTATGGCTACACCTTC. The chain is built from TRBV6-5 and TRBJ1-2, with TRBD1 identical over 7 bases. CDR1 MNHEY and CDR2 SVGAGI come from the germline V gene. This CDR3 has 13 amino acids. Germline trimming cut 4 bases from V and 5 bases from J; bases unmatched to any gene: 4.

The CDR3 region has the DNA TGTGCCAGCAGTTTAATGGGGGCCGATCCCCTCTATGGCTACACCTTC. It translates to CASSLMGADPLYGYTF. J is TRBJ1-2 and V is TRBV27; possible D gene TRBD1, 6 bases. Germline V CDR1 and CDR2: MNHEY, SMNVEV (reference sequence). V was cut by 2 bases and J by 4 bases, with 17 bases left in between. The CDR3 is made up of 16 amino acids.

The chain uses TRBV6-6 and TRBJ1-1; D uncertain. Germline loops: CDR1 MNHNY, CDR2 SVGAGI (reference sequence). Trimming pared 8 bases from V and 7 bases from J, leaving 11 bases between. The CDR3 sequence is 11 residues long. The CDR3 reads CASSEFSEAFF. The CDR3, as DNA: TGTGCCAGCTCTGAGTTTAGTGAAGCTTTCTTT.

This chain uses TRBV5-6 with TRBJ2-1; D unclear. Germline V lookup: CDR1 SGHDT, CDR2 YYEEEE. The CDR3 is made up of 16 amino acids. V lost 3 bases and J lost 2, with 15 bases in between. For the CDR3, the DNA is TGTGCCAGCAGCTGGCGCCCTTCTAGGACCTACAATGAGCAGTTCTTC. It translates to CASSWRPSRTYNEQFF.

Regarding this clone: Distinct nucleotide sequences in the sample also encode this CDR3. The chain uses TRBV18 and TRBJ2-5; no clear D. V was pared by 4 bases and J by 4 bases, with 4 bases between. Germline lookup yields CDR1 KGHSH and CDR2 LQKENI. The CDR3 contains 11 residues. The CDR3, as DNA: TGTGCCAGCTCACGGGGAGAGACCCAGTACTTC. This encodes CASSRGETQYF.

The chain employs TRBV5-1 and TRBJ1-2; a possible D gene is TRBD1 (6 bases). The germline V gene has CDR1 SGHRS and CDR2 YFSETQ. The V gene lost 2 bases and the J gene lost 3 bases, with 8 bases spanning the gap. CDR3 length: 13 amino acids. The CDR3 spells CASSFAGDYGYTF. The DNA for the CDR3 is TGCGCCAGCAGCTTCGCAGGGGACTATGGCTACACCTTC. Full variable domain (missing parts from reference TRBV5-1 and TRBJ1-2): KAGVTQTPRYLIKTRGQQVTLSCSPISGHRSVSWYQQTPGQGLQFLFEYFSETQRNKGNFPGRFSGRQFSNSRSEMNVSTLELGDSALYLCASSFAGDYGYTFGSGTRLTVV.

The chain recombines TRBV28 with TRBJ1-2; D gene ambiguous. CDR1 is MDHEN and CDR2 is SYDVKM in the germline V gene. V lost 6 bases to trimming and J lost 6 bases, with 23 bases between them. CDR3 length equals 16 residues. The CDR3 is CASRETYRSIRDGYTF. The DNA of the CDR3 is TGTGCCAGCAGGGAGACGTATCGATCCATTCGGGATGGCTACACCTTC.

Here the CDR3 DNA reads TGTGCCAGCAGCGGGACACCTCGGGACACTGAAGCTTTCTTT. It specifies CASSGTPRDTEAFF. This chain links TRBV11-2 with TRBJ1-1; the D gene is possibly TRBD1 (6 bases). V shed 5 bases and J shed 3 bases, with 13 bases lying between them. Germline V lookup: CDR1 SGHAT, CDR2 FQNNGV. The CDR3 consists of 14 residues.

The chain has TRBV4-1 and TRBJ1-2; TRBD1 is a possible D gene (5 bases). Germline CDR1 is MGHRA and CDR2 is YSYEKL. The V end was cut by 2 bases, the J end by 8 bases, with 15 bases between. This CDR3 spans 14 amino acids. CDR3 sequence reads: CASSQSSGYNGYTF. For the CDR3, the DNA is TGCGCCAGCAGCCAATCCTCAGGGTACAACGGCTACACCTTC.

As regards this clone: A read error may account for a junction end that differs from germline. The chain carries TRBV11-1 and TRBJ2-2; 10 bases match TRBD1. The CDR3 length is 15 residues. Germline CDR1 reads SGHAT; CDR2 reads FQDESV (reference sequence). The CDR3 reads CASSRQGAKTGELFF. The CDR3 nucleotides read TGTGCCAGCAGCCGACAGGGGGCGAAGACCGGGGAGCTGTTTTTT.

The chain carries TRBV7-3 and TRBJ2-7; 13 bases agree with TRBD2. The CDR3 spans 15 residues. The germline V gene has CDR1 SGHTA and CDR2 FQGTGA. The ends lost 5 bases at V and 9 bases at J; junction bases unmatched: 10. CDR3 sequence (DNA): TGTGCCAGCAGCCTAGATCCGGGACTAGCGGGAATGCAGTACTTC. It is translated as CASSLDPGLAGMQYF. The complete variable domain, with remaining parts taken from reference TRBV7-3 and TRBJ2-7, reads GAGVSQTPSNKVTEKGKYVELRCDPISGHTALYWYRQSLGQGPEFLIYFQGTGAADDSGLPNDRFFAVRPEGSVSTLKIQRTERGDSAVYLCASSLDPGLAGMQYFGPGTRLTVT.

The chain uses TRBV30 and TRBJ2-5; D uncertain. The DNA end lines up better with TRBJ2-7; the J call may be wrong. Germline values: CDR1 GTSNPN, CDR2 SVGIG (reference sequence). This CDR3 comprises 13 residues. In DNA form, the CDR3 reads TGTGCCTGGAGTTACTACGGAACCTACGAGCAGTACTTC. Protein: CAWSYYGTYEQYF.

This clone was counted between two and nine times. The chain links TRBV7-9 to TRBJ1-1; D unresolved. V lost 3 bases and J lost 3, with 8 bases in between. This CDR3 region has 13 residues. Germline V CDR1 and CDR2: SEHNR, FQNEAQ (reference sequence). CDR3 bases: TGTGCCAGCAGCTTCTCTGTTGACACTGAAGCTTTCTTT. The encoded protein is CASSFSVDTEAFF.

The table lists this clone with a count of one. The gene calls are TRBV11-2 and TRBJ2-1; the D gene is possibly TRBD1 (6 bases). CDR3 length: 12 residues. The V end was cut by 5 bases, the J end by 8 bases, with 10 bases between. In germline, CDR1 is SGHAT, CDR2 FQNNGV. The CDR3 spells CASSQEGDEQFF. The CDR3 nucleotides are TGTGCCAGCAGCCAAGAGGGGGATGAGCAGTTCTTC.

The rearrangement links TRBV28 to TRBJ2-4, with D perhaps TRBD2 (6 bases). The CDR3 sequence is 17 residues long. V gave up 5 bases and J gave up 1 base, with 18 bases separating them. Germline values: CDR1 MDHEN, CDR2 SYDVKM. The CDR3 bases are TGTGCCAGCAGTCCCACCTGGGGGGTGGAGGCCAAAAACATTCAGTACTTC. This encodes CASSPTWGVEAKNIQYF.